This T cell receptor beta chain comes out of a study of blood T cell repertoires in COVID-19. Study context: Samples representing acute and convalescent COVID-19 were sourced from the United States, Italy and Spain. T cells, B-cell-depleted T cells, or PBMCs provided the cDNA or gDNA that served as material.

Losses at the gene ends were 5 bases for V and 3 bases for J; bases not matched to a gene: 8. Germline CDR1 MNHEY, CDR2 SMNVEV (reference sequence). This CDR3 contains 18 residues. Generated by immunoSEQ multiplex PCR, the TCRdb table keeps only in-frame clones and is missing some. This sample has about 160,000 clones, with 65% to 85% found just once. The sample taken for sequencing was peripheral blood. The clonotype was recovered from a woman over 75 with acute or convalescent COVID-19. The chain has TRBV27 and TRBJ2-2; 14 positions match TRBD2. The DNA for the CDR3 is TGTGCCAGCAGTCCTGGACTAGCGGGGGGTGGGGACACCGGGGAGCTGTTTTTT. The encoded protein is CASSPGLAGGGDTGELFF.